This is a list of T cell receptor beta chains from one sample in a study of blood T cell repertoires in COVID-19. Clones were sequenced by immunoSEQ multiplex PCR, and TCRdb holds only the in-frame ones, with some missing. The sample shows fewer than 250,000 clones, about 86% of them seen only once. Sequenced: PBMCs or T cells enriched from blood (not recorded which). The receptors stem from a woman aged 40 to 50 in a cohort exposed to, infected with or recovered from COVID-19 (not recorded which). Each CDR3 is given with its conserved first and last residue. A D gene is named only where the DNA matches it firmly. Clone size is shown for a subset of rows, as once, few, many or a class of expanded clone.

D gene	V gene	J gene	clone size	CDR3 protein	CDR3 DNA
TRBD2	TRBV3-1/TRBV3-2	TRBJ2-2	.	CASSPNEREGTGELFF	TGTGCCAGCAGCCCTAATGAGCGGGAAGGGACCGGGGAGCTGTTTTTT
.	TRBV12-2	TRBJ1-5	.	CASRDLQGVCNQPQHF	TGTGCAAGTCGCGATCTACAGGGGGTCTGCAATCAGCCCCAGCATTTT
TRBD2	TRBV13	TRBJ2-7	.	CASRSGTSTYEQYF	TGTGCCAGCAGGTCCGGGACTAGCACATACGAGCAGTACTTC
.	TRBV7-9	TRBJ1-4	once	CASSLGGLEKLFF	TGTGCCAGCAGCTTAGGCGGACTTGAAAAACTGTTTTTT
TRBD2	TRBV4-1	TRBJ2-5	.	CASSQLAGAGTQYF	TGCGCCAGCAGCCAACTAGCGGGAGCGGGGACCCAGTACTTC
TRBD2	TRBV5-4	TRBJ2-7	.	CASSSGTSGAYEQYF	TGTGCCAGCAGCTCAGGGACTAGCGGGGCCTACGAGCAGTACTTC
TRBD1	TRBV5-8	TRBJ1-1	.	CASSPGDRRLGEAFF	TGTGCCAGCAGCCCGGGGGACAGACGACTAGGTGAAGCTTTCTTT
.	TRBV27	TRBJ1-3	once	CASSLSSGNTIYF	TGTGCCAGCAGTTTGTCATCTGGAAACACCATATATTTT
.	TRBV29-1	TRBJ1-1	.	CSALKPAGFWGNTEAFF	TGCAGCGCCCTAAAGCCGGCAGGGTTTTGGGGGAACACTGAAGCTTTCTTT
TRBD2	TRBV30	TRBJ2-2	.	CAWSLLASNANTGELFF	TGTGCCTGGAGCCTACTAGCGAGTAACGCGAACACCGGGGAGCTGTTTTTT
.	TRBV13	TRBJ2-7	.	CASSSGSGYEQYF	TGTGCCAGCAGCTCGGGGTCTGGTTACGAGCAGTACTTC
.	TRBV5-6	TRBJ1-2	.	CASSLRLRAYTF	TGTGCCAGCAGCTTGAGGTTGAGGGCCTACACCTTC
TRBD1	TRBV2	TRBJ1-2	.	CASRGTGGNHYGYTF	TGTGCCAGCAGAGGGACAGGGGGCAACCACTATGGCTACACCTTC
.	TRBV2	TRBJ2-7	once	CASSIEGTSYEQYF	TGTGCCAGCAGTATCGAGGGTACTTCCTACGAGCAGTACTTC
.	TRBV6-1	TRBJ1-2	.	CASSEAPDRYGGYTF	TGTGCCAGCAGTGAAGCCCCAGACAGATATGGGGGCTACACCTTC
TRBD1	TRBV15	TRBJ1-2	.	CATSSPRGHNYGYTF	TGTGCCACCAGCAGTCCCAGGGGGCACAACTATGGCTACACCTTC
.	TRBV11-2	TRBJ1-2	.	CASSPNETPNYGYTF	TGTGCCAGCAGCCCAAATGAGACACCGAACTATGGCTACACCTTC
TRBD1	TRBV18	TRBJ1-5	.	CASSLGTGGNQPQHF	TGTGCCAGCTCCTTAGGAACAGGGGGCAATCAGCCCCAGCATTTT
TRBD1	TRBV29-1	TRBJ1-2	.	CSAAEGARGGYTF	TGCAGCGCGGCGGAGGGGGCCCGTGGAGGCTACACCTTC
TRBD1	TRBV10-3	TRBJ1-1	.	CAAGLTGTVNTEAFF	TGTGCCGCGGGATTAACCGGGACAGTGAACACTGAAGCTTTCTTT
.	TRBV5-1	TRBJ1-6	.	CASSSQASYNSPLHF	TGCGCCAGCAGCTCACAGGCCTCCTATAATTCACCCCTCCACTTT
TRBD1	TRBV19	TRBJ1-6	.	CASSITPTGRSPLHF	TGTGCCAGTAGTATAACCCCGACAGGGAGGTCACCCCTCCACTTT
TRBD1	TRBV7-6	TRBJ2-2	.	CASSLGTGGPGELFF	TGTGCCAGCAGCTTAGGGACAGGGGGACCCGGGGAGCTGTTTTTT
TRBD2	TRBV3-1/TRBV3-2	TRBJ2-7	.	CASSRFAGLARYEQYF	TGTGCCAGCAGCCGGTTCGCGGGACTAGCGCGCTACGAGCAGTACTTC
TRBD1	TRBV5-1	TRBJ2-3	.	CASSSDRGRADTQYF	TGCGCCAGCAGCTCGGACAGGGGTAGGGCAGATACGCAGTATTTT
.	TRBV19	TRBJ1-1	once	CASSIDGTYSEAFF	TGTGCCAGTAGTATAGATGGGACATATTCTGAAGCTTTCTTT
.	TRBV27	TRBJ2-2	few	CASSDGGAGELFF	TGTGCCAGCAGCGACGGAGGGGCCGGGGAGCTGTTTTTT
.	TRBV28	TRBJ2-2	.	CASCTGGELFF	TGTGCCAGCTGCACCGGCGGGGAGCTGTTTTTT
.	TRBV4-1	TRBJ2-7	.	CASSPLPGDREQYF	TGCGCCAGCAGCCCACTCCCAGGGGACCGCGAGCAGTACTTC
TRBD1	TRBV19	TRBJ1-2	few	CASSQRQGAGYTF	TGTGCCAGTAGTCAGAGACAGGGGGCCGGCTACACCTTC
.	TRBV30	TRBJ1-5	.	CAWRGGNSNQPQHF	TGTGCCTGGAGAGGAGGGAATAGCAATCAGCCCCAGCATTTT
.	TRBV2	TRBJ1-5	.	CASKEVLDNQPQHF	TGTGCCAGCAAGGAGGTATTAGACAATCAGCCCCAGCATTTT
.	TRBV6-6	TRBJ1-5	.	CASSYSIASDQPQHF	TGTGCCAGCAGTTACTCGATTGCCAGTGATCAGCCCCAGCATTTT
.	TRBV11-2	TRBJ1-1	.	CASSNTGMHTEAFF	TGTGCCAGCAGTAACACAGGGATGCACACTGAAGCTTTCTTT
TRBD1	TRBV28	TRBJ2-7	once	CASSPVGQGPSYEQYF	TGTGCCAGCAGTCCCGTGGGACAGGGGCCCTCCTACGAGCAGTACTTC
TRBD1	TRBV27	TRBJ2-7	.	CASSFGRDSYEQYF	TGTGCCAGCAGTTTCGGTCGGGACAGCTACGAGCAGTACTTC
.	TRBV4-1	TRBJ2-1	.	CASSQGDNVVYNEQFF	TGCGCCAGCAGCCAAGGAGACAATGTCGTTTACAATGAGCAGTTCTTC
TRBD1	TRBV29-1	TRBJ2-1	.	CSVRTGGAYNEQFF	TGCAGCGTTAGGACAGGGGGCGCGTACAATGAGCAGTTCTTC